This is a list of T cell receptor beta chains from one sample in a study of T cell changes during pregnancy in multiple sclerosis. Using immunoSEQ multiplex PCR, the repertoire was profiled, and TCRdb retains in-frame clones only, with some absent. The sample includes 85,000 to 130,000 clones, 90% to 95% of them seen just once. The source material was peripheral blood, sampled in the second trimester of pregnancy. These receptors originate from a female donor with multiple sclerosis, enrolled in a pregnancy study. The CDR3 runs from the conserved cysteine through the conserved F or W. D genes are given only for firm matches. For some rows the clone size is stated as once, few or many, or as a class when expanded; others skip it.

v_call	j_call	d_call	cdr3_length	clone_size	cdr3_nt	cdr3_aa
TRBV9	TRBJ2-3	-	15	-	TGTGCCAGCAGCGACCCCAGGCAAACCACAGATACGCAGTATTTT	CASSDPRQTTDTQYF
TRBV5-1	TRBJ1-1	-	13	-	TGCGCCAGCAGCTTTCAGGGGTACGAGAAAGCTTTCTTT	CASSFQGYEKAFF
TRBV9	TRBJ1-2	-	12	-	TGTGCCAGCAGCGTAGGGGGGGATGGCTACACCTTC	CASSVGGDGYTF
TRBV28	TRBJ2-5	TRBD2	13	-	TGTGCCAGCAGCCAAAGCGGGAGTCTGACCCAGTACTTC	CASSQSGSLTQYF
TRBV19	TRBJ2-2	TRBD1	17	-	TGTGCCAGTAGTACCCGGACAGGGGGGTTGGGGACCGGGGAGCTGTTTTTT	CASSTRTGGLGTGELFF
TRBV19	TRBJ1-1	TRBD1	16	-	TGTGCCAGTAGTTCCCCGGGGATGACAGGGACGACTGAAGCTTTCTTT	CASSSPGMTGTTEAFF
TRBV7-6	TRBJ1-1	TRBD1	16	-	TGTGCCAGCAGCTTAGGCCCCCCAGGGGGGAACACTGAAGCTTTCTTT	CASSLGPPGGNTEAFF
TRBV5-1	TRBJ1-1	-	14	-	TGCGCCAGCAGCTTGGGGACACTGAACACTGAAGCTTTCTTT	CASSLGTLNTEAFF
TRBV9	TRBJ2-3	-	11	-	TGTGCCAGCAGCGCGGGGGATACGCAGTATTTT	CASSAGDTQYF
TRBV9	TRBJ1-2	-	14	-	TGTGCCAGCAGCGTAGCCGACGCAGGTTATGGCTACACCTTC	CASSVADAGYGYTF
TRBV5-6	TRBJ2-7	TRBD1	16	-	TGTGCCAGCAGCCGCCCCCCGGGACAGGGGTTCGACGAGCAGTACTTC	CASSRPPGQGFDEQYF
TRBV2	TRBJ1-1	TRBD1	12	-	TGTGCCAGCCTAGGACAGGGGGTGGGACCTTTCTTT	CASLGQGVGPFF
TRBV5-6	TRBJ2-1	-	19	-	TGTGCCAGCAGCTTGTCCCTAGGGGTACGAAGTAGGACCTACAATGAGCAGTTCTTC	CASSLSLGVRSRTYNEQFF
TRBV6-4	TRBJ2-1	-	17	once	TGTGCCAGCAGTGACTTGGGACTGTCATTCTCCTACAATGAGCAGTTCTTC	CASSDLGLSFSYNEQFF
TRBV25-1	TRBJ1-2	TRBD1	14	once	TGTGCCAGCAGTGAATGGAGGGGGCTTGGCGGCTACACCTTC	CASSEWRGLGGYTF
TRBV5-6	TRBJ1-1	TRBD1	15	few	TGTGCCAGCAGCCTACCGGGACAGCTGAACACTGAAGCTTTCTTT	CASSLPGQLNTEAFF
TRBV29-1	TRBJ2-1	-	12	-	TGCAGCGTTACAGGGATGAACAATGAGCAGTTCTTC	CSVTGMNNEQFF
TRBV5-1	TRBJ1-1	-	14	-	TGCGCCAGCATAGCCGATCCGGCCGGCACTGAAGCTTTCTTT	CASIADPAGTEAFF
TRBV27	TRBJ2-7	-	13	once	TGTGCCAGCATGGGACATTTCTCCTACGAGCAGTACTTC	CASMGHFSYEQYF
TRBV6-6	TRBJ1-2	-	12	-	TGTGCCAGCAGCACCCGACAGGCAGGCTACACCTTC	CASSTRQAGYTF
TRBV29-1	TRBJ2-5	TRBD1	15	-	TGCAGCGGAGTACCCGGGACAGGGGATTTTGAGACCCAGTACTTC	CSGVPGTGDFETQYF
TRBV29-1	TRBJ1-1	-	11	few	TGCAGCGTTGAAGTGGCCTTTGAAGCTTTCTTT	CSVEVAFEAFF
TRBV11-2	TRBJ2-5	-	13	-	TGTGCCAGCATGGCTACTAGCAAAGAGACCCAGTACTTC	CASMATSKETQYF
TRBV9	TRBJ1-4	-	15	-	TGTGCCAGCAGCGTCCGGGCTGGGGGGTATGAAAAACTGTTTTTT	CASSVRAGGYEKLFF
TRBV11-2	TRBJ2-2	-	16	once	TGTGCCAGCAGCTTAGATCGACTAACCGCCACCGGGGAGCTGTTTTTT	CASSLDRLTATGELFF
TRBV6-1	TRBJ1-5	TRBD1	15	-	TGTGCCAGCAGTACAGGGGGAGGTAGCAATCAGCCCCAGCATTTT	CASSTGGGSNQPQHF
TRBV28	TRBJ1-2	TRBD1	15	-	TGTGCCAGCAGTCTAAGAGACAGGGTGAACTATGGCTACACCTTC	CASSLRDRVNYGYTF
TRBV5-1	TRBJ2-1	TRBD2	16	-	TGCGCCAGCAGCTTGGTACTAGCGGGAGGTTACAATGAGCAGTTCTTC	CASSLVLAGGYNEQFF
TRBV29-1	TRBJ1-2	-	13	-	TGCAGCGTTGAACTGACAGCTAACTATGGCTACACCTTC	CSVELTANYGYTF
TRBV6-1	TRBJ2-3	TRBD2	13	-	TGTGCCAGCCGCGGCCCAGGACTAGCGGAAAAGTATTTT	CASRGPGLAEKYF